These T cell receptor beta chains were read from a single sample in a study of shared clonotypes between healthy human individuals. Sequencing was performed with immunoSEQ multiplex PCR; in TCRdb, only in-frame clones are kept and a portion is missing. Seen here are millions of clones, 85% to 95% observed once, and the top ten hold more than 0.1%. Sequences were obtained from naive CD4+ T cells sorted from blood. Receptor source: a man between 18 and 29 years old in good health. Both conserved end residues are part of each CDR3. The D gene is left open where the match is weak. Rows give clone size only sometimes, using once, few, many, or a class for an expanded clone.

TRBV29-1	.	TRBJ1-1	.	TGCAGCGTTGAATCCGTGAACACTGAAGCTTTCTTT	CSVESVNTEAFF
TRBV6-6	.	TRBJ1-2	.	TGTGCCAGCAGTTTGGATAGGGACCGGTATGGCTACACCTTC	CASSLDRDRYGYTF
TRBV19	.	TRBJ1-1	.	TGTGCCAGTAGTACCCCTACTTGGGAGAACACTGAAGCTTTCTTT	CASSTPTWENTEAFF
TRBV2	.	TRBJ2-7	.	TGTGCCAGCACTTCACAGGGGGGGAACTACGAGCAGTACTTC	CASTSQGGNYEQYF
TRBV6-1	once	TRBJ1-1	.	TGTGCCAGCGAACCGGGGATGAACACTGAAGCTTTCTTT	CASEPGMNTEAFF
TRBV7-2	.	TRBJ2-1	TRBD2	TGTGCCAGCAGCACCGGACTAGCGACCTACAATGAGCAGTTCTTC	CASSTGLATYNEQFF
TRBV30	.	TRBJ2-7	TRBD1	TGTGCCTGGAGTGTACGGGGGACAGGGGCCTACGAGCAGTACTTC	CAWSVRGTGAYEQYF
TRBV30	.	TRBJ1-1	TRBD1	TGTGCCTGGAAGATAACCGCAGGGGGCTACACTGAAGCTTTCTTT	CAWKITAGGYTEAFF
TRBV5-1	once	TRBJ2-7	TRBD2	TGCGCCAGCAGCTTGGGACCTTTATCTCGGGAGGGCCCCGAGCAGTACTTC	CASSLGPLSREGPEQYF
TRBV9	.	TRBJ2-3	TRBD2	TGTGCCAGCAGCGTAGTGGCGGGAGCGACGCAGTATTTT	CASSVVAGATQYF
TRBV7-9	.	TRBJ1-5	.	TGTGCCAGCAGCTTCGGAGGGGCGGACAATCAGCCCCAGCATTTT	CASSFGGADNQPQHF
TRBV5-4	.	TRBJ2-5	TRBD1	TGTGCCAGCAGCTTGGACAGGGGAGTGGAGACCCAGTACTTC	CASSLDRGVETQYF
TRBV7-2	.	TRBJ1-2	.	TGTGCCAGCAGCTTAGCGCCCCTTACCATTCCTTCTAACTATGGCTACACCTTC	CASSLAPLTIPSNYGYTF
TRBV11-2	.	TRBJ2-4	.	TGTGCCAGCAGCACCTACACGGGACGGACGGAACGCGGAAACATTCAGTACTTC	CASSTYTGRTERGNIQYF
TRBV7-2	.	TRBJ2-3	.	TGTGCCAGCAGCCTTGTTGGGACGGCTGACACAGATACGCAGTATTTT	CASSLVGTADTDTQYF
TRBV5-5	.	TRBJ1-2	.	TGTGCCAGCAGCTATGGGGCAGGTACTAACTATGGCTACACCTTC	CASSYGAGTNYGYTF
TRBV2	.	TRBJ2-5	.	TGTGCCAGCAGCCAACAGGGCGGCCAAGAGACCCAGTACTTC	CASSQQGGQETQYF
TRBV2	.	TRBJ2-3	.	TGTGCCAGCAGCCGAGGGGGTTGGTTTGATACGCAGTATTTT	CASSRGGWFDTQYF
TRBV7-3	few	TRBJ2-1	TRBD1	TGTGCCAGCAGCTCCTGGGGGACAGGGCCCTACAATGAGCAGTTCTTC	CASSSWGTGPYNEQFF
TRBV7-6	.	TRBJ2-1	TRBD1	TGTGCCAGCAGCTTGGGGACAGGGGTTTCCTACAATGAGCAGTTCTTC	CASSLGTGVSYNEQFF
TRBV7-9	.	TRBJ1-2	.	TGTGCCAGCAGCTGGGCCGGCGGGGTTCCCACTACTCATGGCTACACCTTC	CASSWAGGVPTTHGYTF
TRBV5-6	.	TRBJ1-4	TRBD1	TGTGCCAGCACCATTGGGACAGCAGGTGAAAAACTGTTTTTT	CASTIGTAGEKLFF
TRBV19	.	TRBJ2-7	TRBD1	TGTGCCAGTAGTATAGACCAGACGGGACAGTCCTACGAGCAGTACTTC	CASSIDQTGQSYEQYF
TRBV5-1	.	TRBJ2-7	.	TGCGCCAGCAGCTTGCCTCCCTCCTACGAGCAGTACTTC	CASSLPPSYEQYF
TRBV19	.	TRBJ1-5	.	TGTGCCAGTTGGAATGGGGAGGGACATCAGCCCCAGCATTTT	CASWNGEGHQPQHF
TRBV15	.	TRBJ2-2	.	TGTGCCACCAGCAGGGGGGGCGCCACCGGGGAGCTGTTTTTT	CATSRGGATGELFF
TRBV10-3	.	TRBJ2-7	TRBD1	TGTGCCATCAGTTCACAGGGGGCGGAGTACGAGCAGTACTTC	CAISSQGAEYEQYF
TRBV29-1	.	TRBJ2-3	TRBD1	TGCAGCGTTAGGGACAGGGGGCCCACAGATACGCAGTATTTT	CSVRDRGPTDTQYF
TRBV10-3	once	TRBJ2-1	.	TGTGCCATCAGTGAGTGGCAGGGTTTTTATGAGCAGTTCTTC	CAISEWQGFYEQFF
TRBV6-1	.	TRBJ1-6	.	TGTGCCAGCAGGGCCTCGGGGGGGGGTAATTCACCCCTCCACTTT	CASRASGGGNSPLHF
TRBV11-2	many	TRBJ2-5	.	TGTGCCAGCAGCCACCGAGGGGAGACCCAGTACTTC	CASSHRGETQYF
TRBV4-3	.	TRBJ1-2	.	TGCGCCAGCAGCCAGGACAGAGCTAACTATGGCTACACCTTC	CASSQDRANYGYTF
TRBV7-9	.	TRBJ1-5	.	TGTGCCAGCAGCCTCGACAATCAGCCCCAGCATTTT	CASSLDNQPQHF
TRBV6-1	.	TRBJ2-7	.	TGTGCCAGCAGGGCCTACGAGCAGTACTTC	CASRAYEQYF
TRBV10-3	.	TRBJ2-1	.	TGTGCCATCAGAAACAGAGGGACTTTTAACAATGAGCAGTTCTTC	CAIRNRGTFNNEQFF
TRBV25-1	.	TRBJ2-5	TRBD2	TGTGCCAGCAGACCAACGGGACTAGCGGGACGGGAGCCCCAGTACTTC	CASRPTGLAGREPQYF
TRBV5-8	.	TRBJ1-2	.	TGTGCCAGCAGCCTCCTAGGGCGGGACTATGGCTACACCTTC	CASSLLGRDYGYTF
TRBV10-2	.	TRBJ1-1	.	TGCGCCAGCAGTGAGGGGGGAATGAACACTGAAGCTTTCTTT	CASSEGGMNTEAFF
TRBV5-1	.	TRBJ2-5	.	TGCGCCAGCAGCTTCTCCCCGGGGGATGAGACCCAGTACTTC	CASSFSPGDETQYF
TRBV5-1	.	TRBJ2-7	.	TGCGCCAGCAGCTTGGCTACAGGGCTGACATGGTCCCACGAGCAGTACTTC	CASSLATGLTWSHEQYF
TRBV4-1	.	TRBJ2-7	.	TGCGCCAGCAGCCGGGGCTACGAGCAGTACTTC	CASSRGYEQYF
TRBV28	.	TRBJ1-2	.	TGTGCCAGCAGTTTATTATTGGGGGGCTACACCTTC	CASSLLLGGYTF
TRBV30	.	TRBJ2-3	.	TGTGCCTGGAGCAAGAGGGGTCGCACAGATACGCAGTATTTT	CAWSKRGRTDTQYF
TRBV30	.	TRBJ1-4	.	TGTGCCTGGAGTAAAGGAGCGCAGCAGAATGAAAAACTGTTTTTT	CAWSKGAQQNEKLFF
TRBV2	.	TRBJ2-7	.	TGTGCCAGCAGTAGGACCGACAAGACCTACGAGCAGTACTTC	CASSRTDKTYEQYF
TRBV11-3	.	TRBJ2-3	TRBD2	TGTGCCAGCAGCTGGAGTAGCGGGAACTCGGGTACAGATACGCAGTATTTT	CASSWSSGNSGTDTQYF
TRBV10-1	.	TRBJ1-1	.	TGCGCCAGCAGTGAGTCAGGTCAGGGTTTGACTTTCTTT	CASSESGQGLTFF
TRBV19	.	TRBJ1-6	.	TGTGCCAGTAGCCCGACCTGGGCAGGCAATAGGTATAATTCACCCCTCCACTTT	CASSPTWAGNRYNSPLHF
TRBV27	.	TRBJ2-7	.	TGTGCCAGCAGTTTGCCTCCTTACGTAGAGCAGTACTTC	CASSLPPYVEQYF
TRBV5-1	.	TRBJ1-2	.	TGCGCCAGCAGCTGGGAGACAGGCCTCTATGGCTACACCTTC	CASSWETGLYGYTF
TRBV10-3	.	TRBJ2-7	.	TGTGCCATCAGTGAGGCCACTAGCTACGAGCAGTACTTC	CAISEATSYEQYF
TRBV21-1	.	TRBJ1-5	.	TGTGCCAGCAGCAACAGGGGAGAGGGGACAGCAAATCAGCCCCAGCATTTT	CASSNRGEGTANQPQHF
TRBV10-3	.	TRBJ1-1	.	TGTGCCATCAGGGACAGCCAGAACACTGAAGCTTTCTTT	CAIRDSQNTEAFF
TRBV2	.	TRBJ2-5	TRBD1	TGTGCCAGCAGTGATCGGGGGACAGGGGGAAAGACCCAGTACTTC	CASSDRGTGGKTQYF